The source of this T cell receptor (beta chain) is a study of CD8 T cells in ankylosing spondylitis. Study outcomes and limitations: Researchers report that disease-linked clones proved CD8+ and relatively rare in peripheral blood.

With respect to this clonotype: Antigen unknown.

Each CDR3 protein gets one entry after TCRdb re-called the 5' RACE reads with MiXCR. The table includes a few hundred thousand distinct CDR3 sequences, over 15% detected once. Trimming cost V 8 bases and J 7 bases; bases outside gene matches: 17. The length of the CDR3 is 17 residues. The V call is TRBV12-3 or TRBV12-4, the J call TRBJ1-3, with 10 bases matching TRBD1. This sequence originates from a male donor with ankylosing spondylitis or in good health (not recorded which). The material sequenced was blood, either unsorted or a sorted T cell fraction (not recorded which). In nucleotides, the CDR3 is TGTGCCAGCTGCGCCCCCCGACAGGGGGCGAATAGGAACACCATATATTTT. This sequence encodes CASCAPRQGANRNTIYF.